Detailed here is one TCR beta chain. The V end was cut by 4 bases, the J end by 4 bases, with 13 bases between. The CDR3 sequence is 14 residues long. Germline CDR1 SGHVS, CDR2 FNYEAQ. This table comes from immunoSEQ multiplex PCR, and its TCRdb copy is limited to in-frame clones, with some not included. The sample has 150,000 to 200,000 clones, more than 75% seen once. These data belong to a study of blood T cell repertoires in COVID-19. The sequencing sample was made of peripheral blood. The chain is built from TRBV7-6 and TRBJ2-5, with D possibly TRBD2 on 6 matching bases. The receptor comes from a human donor in a cohort sampled during active COVID-19. The DNA of the CDR3 is TGTGCCAGCAGCTCACCTAGCGTAACAGAGACCCAGTACTTC. Translation: CASSSPSVTETQYF. Based on the CDR3 plus reference TRBV7-6 and TRBJ2-5, the full variable domain is GAGVSQSPRYKVTKRGQDVALRCDPISGHVSLYWYRQALGQGPEFLTYFNYEAQQDKSGLPNDRFSAERPEGSISTLTIQRTEQRDSAMYRCASSSPSVTETQYFGPGTRLLVL.